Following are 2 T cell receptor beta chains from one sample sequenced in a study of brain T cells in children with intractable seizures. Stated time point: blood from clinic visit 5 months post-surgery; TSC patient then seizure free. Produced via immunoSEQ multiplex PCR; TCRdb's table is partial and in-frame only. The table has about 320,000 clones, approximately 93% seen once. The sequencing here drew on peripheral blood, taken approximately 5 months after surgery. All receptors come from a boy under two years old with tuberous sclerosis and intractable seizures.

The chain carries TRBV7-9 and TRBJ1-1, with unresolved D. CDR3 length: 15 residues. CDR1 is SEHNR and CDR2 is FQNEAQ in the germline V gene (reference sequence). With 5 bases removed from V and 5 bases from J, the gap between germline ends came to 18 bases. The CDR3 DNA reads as TGTGCCAGCAGCCAACGTGAGGGCATCCGGACTGAAGCTTTCTTT. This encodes CASSQREGIRTEAFF.

CDR3 bases: TGTGCCAGCAGCTTGGTGGGACAGCCTGAGTACTTC. It specifies CASSLVGQPEYF. The gene calls are TRBV5-4 and TRBJ2-7; TRBD1 aligns across 7 bases. The CDR3 is made up of 12 amino acids. Germline V gives CDR1 SGHNT, CDR2 YYREEE (reference sequence). The junction had 5 bases not matched to a gene; V was cut back by 0 bases and J by 11 bases.